The 5 T cell receptor beta chains below all came from one sample that was sequenced in a study of blood T cell repertoires in COVID-19. TCRdb's copy holds only in-frame clones and misses some; the assay was immunoSEQ multiplex PCR. The sample shows approximately 70,000 clones, around 81% of them seen only once. What was sequenced was peripheral blood. These TCRs come from a woman in her sixties or seventies with acute or convalescent COVID-19.

This clone was observed a single time. The CDR3 DNA reads TGTGCCAGCAGGTCACTAGCGGGGGGAGCCGATACGCAGTATTTT. Protein sequence: CASRSLAGGADTQYF. The gene calls are TRBV3-1 (or the pseudogene TRBV3-2) and TRBJ2-3; 12 bases align to TRBD2. The CDR3 has 15 amino acids. J was trimmed by 6 bases and V by 6 bases; bases with no gene match: 7. The V gene's germline CDR1 is LGHDT and CDR2 YNNKEL (reference sequence).

The chain has TRBV24-1 and TRBJ2-1, with TRBD2 matching over 10 bases. Unmatched junction bases numbered 12, after V lost 3 bases and J lost 5 bases. Germline CDR1 reads KGHDR; CDR2 reads SFDVKD. This CDR3 comprises 18 residues. The CDR3 here is CATSDPLRKRGGDNEQFF. The CDR3 bases are TGTGCCACCAGTGATCCTCTTCGAAAGCGGGGGGGCGACAATGAGCAGTTCTTC.

The V gene is TRBV30, the J gene TRBJ2-1; possibly TRBD2 for D (5 bases). The germline CDR1 and CDR2 sequences are GTSNPN and SVGIG (reference sequence). The V and J ends lost 1 base and 14 bases respectively, with 15 bases between them. This CDR3 is built from 12 residues. The CDR3 nucleotides read TGTGCCTGGAGTGGTGGTGCGACTAACGAGTTCTTC. It codes for CAWSGGATNEFF.

The chain recombines TRBV30 with TRBJ2-1; 11 nucleotides align to TRBD2. The CDR3 extends over 16 amino acids. The ends lost 5 bases at V and 8 bases at J; junction bases unmatched: 14. Germline CDR1 GTSNPN, CDR2 SVGIG (reference sequence). CDR3 region: CAWFPLLAGGSHEQFF. The CDR3 DNA sequence: TGTGCCTGGTTTCCCCTGCTAGCGGGGGGATCTCATGAGCAGTTCTTC.

The V gene is TRBV6-5, the J gene TRBJ1-1; 10 bases map to TRBD1. CDR3 length equals 14 residues. Unmatched junction bases numbered 6, after V lost 0 bases and J lost 11 bases. CDR1 and CDR2 (germline): MNHEY, SVGAGI. CDR3 in amino acids: CASSYSRTGGGAFF. DNA for the CDR3: TGTGCCAGCAGTTACTCGAGGACAGGGGGAGGTGCTTTCTTT.